This T cell receptor (beta chain) was captured by sequencing in a study of T cells in Graves' hyperthyroidism and ophthalmopathy. This clonotype was observed a handful of times. The V end was cut by 4 bases, the J end by 0 bases, with 16 bases between. CDR3 length equals 16 residues. Patients aged 18 to 65 with hyperthyroidism were newly diagnosed, with duration under 2 months. Each 10 ml fresh peripheral blood draw supplied the PBMCs. Amplified TCR beta CDR3 regions came from RNA transcripts. When the TCR CDR3 underwent first-round RT-PCR, the HTBI primer set was used. TCRdb analysed the multiplex PCR reads with MiXCR anew, one entry per CDR3 protein. The sample contains roughly 380,000 distinct CDR3 sequences, approximately 14% of which appear only once.

The receptor comes from a woman aged 55-70 years with Graves' hyperthyroidism. Sequences were obtained from blood. The V gene is TRBV12-3 or TRBV12-4, the J gene TRBJ2-7; a weak D match, TRBD2 (5 bases). The CDR3 protein is CASSSPPGSGSYEQYF. CDR3 sequence (DNA): TGTGCCAGCAGTTCACCCCCGGGATCGGGCTCCTACGAGCAGTACTTC.